This T cell receptor beta chain was sequenced in a study of cytomegalovirus exposure and HLA in healthy donors. TCRdb's table, derived via immunoSEQ multiplex PCR, lists solely in-frame clones and lacks some. Here the sample spans about 63,000 clones, approximately 95% being singletons. Study-wide results and caveats: Overall, 164 TCR beta chains were annotated as cytomegalovirus-associated. Specificity of a few CMV-associated chains for CMV antigens was verified in vitro. Clusters of TCRs from the first cohort tended to co-occur in the roughly 120 validation repertoires (as a later analysis found).

A remark on this clone: Its cognate antigen is unknown.

Losses at the gene ends were 5 bases for V and 3 bases for J; bases not matched to a gene: 10. Germline V gives CDR1 SNHLY, CDR2 FYNNEI. The CDR3 has 17 residues. Sequencing was carried out using PBMCs. This chain links TRBV2 with TRBJ1-4, with 9 positions matching TRBD1. The clonotype was recovered from a woman aged 18-29 years in good health and CMV-seropositive. The CDR3 loop is CASSWDRDLGANEKLFF. CDR3 sequence (DNA): TGTGCCAGCAGTTGGGACAGGGATCTTGGGGCTAATGAAAAACTGTTTTTT.